This T cell receptor beta chain was observed in a study of shared clonotypes between healthy human individuals. The CDR3 spans 11 residues. Germline V gene data show CDR1 as SQVTM and CDR2 as ANQGSEA. Trimming took off 5 bases at V and 0 bases at J, with 5 bases between the two ends. This was a deep-level run. The team ran DNA from unsorted PBMCs on ten immunoSEQ deep assay plates for sequencing. Original analysis: ImmunoSEQ only sent back junction sequences with no quality scores, so filtering was done differently. Profiled with immunoSEQ multiplex PCR; TCRdb holds only in-frame clones, not every one. The DNA gave D and trimming, while V, J and clone size come from that table. The table has some 530,000 clones, around 73% seen once. With regard to this clone: In the same sample, other DNA sequences code for this CDR3.

Recent acute infections and vaccinations were absent in the healthy HIV-negative adult donors. The sequenced sample consisted of PBMCs. The chain uses TRBV29-1 and TRBJ2-7; D unresolved. This sequence was found in a woman aged 40 to 49 in good health. Some clones in this sample may be carry-over from other donors' samples. The CDR3 sequence is CSVTSSYEQYF. CDR3 nucleotides: TGCAGCGTTACCAGCTCCTACGAGCAGTACTTC.